This TCR beta chain is from a study of shared clonotypes between healthy human individuals. The CDR3 runs to 12 residues. The germline CDR1 and CDR2 sequences are MDHEN and SYDVKM. Caucasian adults residing in Nashville, Tennessee made up all the donors. Only in-frame clones appear in the TCRdb table, and some are missing; sequencing was by immunoSEQ multiplex PCR. There are approximately 2.3 million clones in the sample; approximately 95% occur only once, and about 0.39% lies in the top ten. The receptor was derived from a man aged 18 to 35 in good health. Some clones in this sample may be carry-over from other donors' samples. Sequenced material: naive CD4+ T cells from PBMCs. Sample subset: CD45RA+ positively selected. V usage is TRBV28 and J usage is TRBJ1-4, with D tentatively TRBD1 (5 bases). CDR3 sequence: CAIGTVNEKLFF. CDR3 sequence (DNA): TGTGCAATCGGGACGGTTAATGAAAAACTGTTTTTT.